This TCR beta chain was captured in a study of T cells in Graves' hyperthyroidism and ophthalmopathy. The study based diagnoses on clinical symptoms, serum thyroxine and TRAb, thyroid ultrasound and orbital computed tomography. This CDR3 contains 14 residues. Germline V gene data show CDR1 as SGHRS and CDR2 as YFSETQ. V lost 6 bases to trimming and J lost 6 bases, with 17 bases between them. Details on this clonotype: The antigen remains undetermined.

RNA transcripts were the template for amplifying TCR beta CDR3 regions. RT-PCR in the first round (using the HTBI primer set) targeted the TCR CDR3. MiXCR, run by TCRdb on the multiplex PCR reads, gives a single entry per CDR3 protein. The table lists 350,000 to 450,000 distinct CDR3 sequences, 14% of them singletons. Study results and caveats: Ophthalmopathy, which appeared later, was predicted by the model a median approximately 6 months before onset.

The TCR sequence derives from a woman aged 60 to 75 with Graves' hyperthyroidism. Sequenced: blood. V is TRBV5-1 and J is TRBJ2-3, with D tentatively TRBD1 (6 bases). Here the CDR3 DNA reads TGCGCCAGCATGGGGGCAGGGGAATATGATACGCAGTATTTT. Amino acid sequence: CASMGAGEYDTQYF.